This T cell receptor beta chain derives from a study of blood T cell repertoires in COVID-19. This clone was seen a handful of times. How the authors handled the data: Scientists estimated how many nucleated cells there were by amplifying reference gene primers. Some clones are missing from TCRdb's copy, which holds only in-frame ones; the method was immunoSEQ multiplex PCR. V and J calls and clone size are those listed in that table; D and trimming were worked out from the DNA. The sample includes hundreds of thousands of clones, around nine tenths seen only once; the top ten take 4.6%. Per the germline V gene, CDR1 is MNHEY and CDR2 is SVGAGI. The CDR3 sequence is 13 residues long. The V gene end was trimmed by 8 bases and the J gene end by 2 bases; junction bases not matched to a gene: 3.

This TCR was recovered from a man aged 40-50 years with acute or convalescent COVID-19. V and J are TRBV6-5 and TRBJ1-5, with TRBD1 identical over 7 bases. The sample was peripheral blood. The CDR3 sequence: CASSRGGNQPQHF. DNA of the CDR3: TGTGCCAGCTCCAGGGGGGGCAATCAGCCCCAGCATTTT.